The 8 T cell receptor beta chains presented below share a single source sample, sequenced in a study of blood T cell repertoires in COVID-19. Method: immunoSEQ multiplex PCR; TCRdb's copy keeps in-frame clones and lacks some. The table records a few hundred thousand clones, roughly 90% of them present only once. Sequenced: peripheral blood. Receptors were obtained from a man aged 18-30 years who had recovered from COVID-19.

The chain joins TRBV12-3 or TRBV12-4 to TRBJ1-1; 9 nucleotides match TRBD1. Trimming removed 6 bases from V and 7 bases from J; junction bases left unmatched: 0. This CDR3 region has 11 residues. The CDR3 sequence: CASRDRGEAFF. The CDR3 region has the DNA TGTGCCAGCAGGGACAGGGGTGAAGCTTTCTTT.

The chain recombines TRBV2 with TRBJ2-3; D is perhaps TRBD2 (5 bases). With 11 bases removed from V and 0 bases from J, the gap between germline ends came to 15 bases. This CDR3 is 14 amino acids long. CDR1 is SNHLY, CDR2 FYNNEI, per germline. The CDR3 DNA is TGTGCCTCCCTCGCGGGCTTTAGCACAGATACGCAGTATTTT. The encoded protein is CASLAGFSTDTQYF. Looking up the rest from reference TRBV2 and TRBJ2-3 gives the full variable domain: EPEVTQTPSHQVTQMGQEVILRCVPISNHLYFYWYRQILGQKVEFLVSFYNNEISEKSEIFDDQFSVERPDGSNFTLKIRSTKLEDSAMYFCASLAGFSTDTQYFGPGTRLTVL.

This rearrangement joins TRBV3-1 (or the pseudogene TRBV3-2) to TRBJ1-3; 8 nucleotides align to TRBD1. In germline, CDR1 is LGHDT, CDR2 YNNKEL (reference sequence). The junction had 7 bases not matched to a gene; V was cut back by 0 bases and J by 3 bases. The CDR3 loop spans 17 amino acids. The CDR3 loop is CASSQEIQGARGNTIYF. For the CDR3, the DNA is TGTGCCAGCAGCCAAGAAATTCAGGGGGCGCGTGGAAACACCATATATTTT.

The chain carries TRBV27 and TRBJ2-7; weak D call: TRBD1 (5 bases). CDR1 is MNHEY, CDR2 SMNVEV, per germline (reference sequence). The CDR3 has 15 residues. Trimming stripped 7 bases from V and 2 bases from J, with 18 bases between. CDR3 region: CASKVTGSPTYEQYF. In DNA form, the CDR3 reads TGTGCCAGCAAGGTCACAGGAAGTCCGACCTACGAGCAGTACTTC.

The chain has TRBV7-9 and TRBJ2-5; TRBD2 aligns across 14 bases. V shed 4 bases, J shed 2 bases, and the junction held 6 bases outside the gene matches. The germline gives CDR1 SEHNR, CDR2 FQNEAQ (reference sequence). There are 17 residues in the CDR3. The CDR3 sequence: CASSYGTSGSLQETQYF. CDR3 in DNA: TGTGCCAGCAGCTATGGGACTAGCGGGAGTCTACAAGAGACCCAGTACTTC.

This chain connects TRBV11-1 to TRBJ1-1; unclear D gene. Trimming shortened V by 1 base and J by 1 base, and 4 bases separated the two germline ends. Germline values: CDR1 SGHAT, CDR2 FQDESV (reference sequence). This CDR3 comprises 13 residues. CDR3 sequence (DNA): TGTGCCAGCAGCTTAGGACAGAACACTGAAGCTTTCTTT. This encodes CASSLGQNTEAFF.

DNA of the CDR3: TGCGCCACCCGGGACAGTTACGAGCAGTACTTC. Protein sequence: CATRDSYEQYF. The chain links TRBV10-2 to TRBJ2-7, with 7 bases matching TRBD1. Germline trimming cut 10 bases from V and 4 bases from J; bases unmatched to any gene: 4. Germline V CDR1 and CDR2: WSHSY, SAAADI. CDR3 size: 11 residues.

The rearrangement uses TRBV9 and TRBJ1-4; TRBD1 aligns across 7 bases. V trimming: 3 bases; J trimming: 7 bases; junction bases outside the gene matches: 9. In germline, CDR1 is SGDLS, CDR2 YYNGEE. This CDR3 region has 15 residues. CDR3 residues: CASSGGGGSGEKLFF. In DNA, the CDR3 is TGTGCCAGCAGCGGCGGAGGGGGCAGCGGTGAAAAACTGTTTTTT.